Listed below are T cell receptor beta chains from one sample, sequenced in a study of blood T cell repertoires in COVID-19. Here immunoSEQ multiplex PCR was the method, and the copy in TCRdb shows in-frame clones only, minus some. The sample holds about 59,000 clones, around four fifths seen once. The sequenced sample was peripheral blood. The receptors derive from a woman between 70 and 85 years old with acute or convalescent COVID-19. The CDR3 runs from the conserved cysteine through the conserved F or W. Fields, in order: J gene, D gene, CDR3 length, clone size, V gene, CDR3 DNA, CDR3 protein. D genes are given only for firm matches. Size is stated for part of the rows, as once, few or many counts, or as a class when the clone is expanded.

TRBJ1-6,TRBD1,17,NA,TRBV6-1,TGTGCCAGCAGTGAACAACAGGGGGCTATGTATAGATCACCCCTCCACTTT,CASSEQQGAMYRSPLHF
TRBJ1-1,NA,13,NA,TRBV30,TGTGCCTGGAACAGGATATTGAACACTGAAGCTTTCTTT,CAWNRILNTEAFF
TRBJ2-2,TRBD2,18,few,TRBV9,TGTGCCAGCAGCGTAGCTGTTGGGACTAGCGGGGGCACCGGGGAGCTGTTTTTT,CASSVAVGTSGGTGELFF
TRBJ2-5,NA,16,few,TRBV9,TGTGCCAGCAGCGTAGGGGGGCAGAACCTACAAGAGACCCAGTACTTC,CASSVGGQNLQETQYF
TRBJ2-2,NA,13,NA,TRBV2,TGTGCCAGCAGGTGGGGGCCTTCCGGGGAGCTGTTTTTT,CASRWGPSGELFF
TRBJ1-2,NA,15,NA,TRBV5-1,TGCGCCAGCAGCTTGGGGAGTGCAGCCGTATATGGCTACACCTTC,CASSLGSAAVYGYTF
TRBJ2-6,NA,13,NA,TRBV7-8,TGTGCCAGCAGAGCTTCTGGGGCCAACGTCCTGACTTTC,CASRASGANVLTF
TRBJ1-1,NA,14,NA,TRBV9,TGTGCCAGCAGCATGAGTAGGGAGAACGCTGAAGCTTTCTTT,CASSMSRENAEAFF
TRBJ2-3,TRBD2,17,NA,TRBV5-4,TGTGCCAGCAGCTTGGCGGGACTAGCGGGGCGCACAGATACGCAGTATTTT,CASSLAGLAGRTDTQYF
TRBJ2-5,NA,15,NA,TRBV15,TGTGCCACCAGCAGAGGTCGGGGGACCCAAGAGACCCAGTACTTC,CATSRGRGTQETQYF
TRBJ1-2,NA,14,few,TRBV27,TGTGCCACCACCCTGGGGGCAGGTAGCCATGGCTACACCTTC,CATTLGAGSHGYTF
TRBJ2-6,NA,18,NA,TRBV10-3,TGTGCCATCAGTGACAGTATATCTTCGAACTCTGGGGCCAACGTCCTGACTTTC,CAISDSISSNSGANVLTF
TRBJ1-5,NA,14,NA,TRBV12-2,TGTGCAAGTCGCTTAGGACAGAGGTTGCAGCCCCAGCATTTT,CASRLGQRLQPQHF
TRBJ2-1,NA,15,NA,TRBV5-6,TGTGCCAGCACCCCCGGGGGACGGGCTAACAATGAGCAGTTCTTC,CASTPGGRANNEQFF
TRBJ1-1,TRBD1,14,few,TRBV9,TGTGCCAGCAGAAAAGACACAGGGGGCACTGAAGCTTTCTTT,CASRKDTGGTEAFF
TRBJ2-7,NA,16,NA,TRBV5-5,TGTGCCAGCACCCGACCAACGGGACAAAGAGTCTACGAGCAGTACTTC,CASTRPTGQRVYEQYF
TRBJ1-1,NA,14,NA,TRBV3-1/TRBV3-2,TGTGCCAGCAGCCAGAAAGGGGGTGGCACTGAAGCTTTCTTT,CASSQKGGGTEAFF
TRBJ2-3,NA,15,NA,TRBV7-9,TGTGCCAGCAGCCGCTACAGGGTCCGCACAGATACGCAGTATTTT,CASSRYRVRTDTQYF
TRBJ2-1,TRBD2,17,NA,TRBV12-5,TGTGCTAGTGGTTTGCTCCGACTAGCGGGGGGGCCGAGTGAGCAGTTCTTC,CASGLLRLAGGPSEQFF
TRBJ1-4,NA,14,once,TRBV30,TGTGCCTGGAGTGTAGGACAGCCCTTGGGGAAACTGTTTTTT,CAWSVGQPLGKLFF
TRBJ1-3,NA,14,few,TRBV7-9,TGTGCCAGCAGCGTTACAGTTCCTGGAAACACCATATATTTT,CASSVTVPGNTIYF
TRBJ1-4,TRBD1,15,NA,TRBV5-1,TGCGCCAGCAGCCGTCGAACAGGGGGAGGTGAAAAACTGTTTTTT,CASSRRTGGGEKLFF
TRBJ2-1,TRBD2,14,NA,TRBV27,TGTGCCAGCAGCCTAGCGGGGGGGTACAATGAGCAGTTCTTC,CASSLAGGYNEQFF
TRBJ1-6,NA,15,NA,TRBV7-2,TGTGCCAGCAGCTTTCACCGGGACTTAAATTCACCCCTCCACTTT,CASSFHRDLNSPLHF
TRBJ2-4,NA,11,NA,TRBV7-6,TGTGCCAGCAGCTTCCAGGGCGTTCAGTACTTC,CASSFQGVQYF
TRBJ1-5,TRBD1,16,few,TRBV7-8,TGTGCCAGCAGCCTTTCGACAGGGCCTATCAATCAGCCCCAGCATTTT,CASSLSTGPINQPQHF
TRBJ1-5,TRBD1,15,NA,TRBV6-5,TGTGCCAGCACCCGTGGGACAGTTCCCAATCAGCCCCAGCATTTT,CASTRGTVPNQPQHF
TRBJ1-1,TRBD1,16,many,TRBV25-1,TGTGCCAGCAGCCCTAACCGGGACAGTCAATTCACTGAAGCTTTCTTT,CASSPNRDSQFTEAFF
TRBJ2-3,NA,15,NA,TRBV2,TGTGCCAGCAGGGGGGGAGGTTCAACCACAGATACGCAGTATTTT,CASRGGGSTTDTQYF
TRBJ2-2,NA,11,NA,TRBV10-3,TGTGCCATCAGTCATACCGGGGAGCTGTTTTTT,CAISHTGELFF
TRBJ1-1,NA,13,few,TRBV10-3,TGTGCCATCAGTCAGAGGGCCGAAACTGAAGCTTTCTTT,CAISQRAETEAFF
TRBJ1-1,NA,15,NA,TRBV5-1,TGCGCCAGCAGCTTGGCCGTAACAGAGAACACTGAAGCTTTCTTT,CASSLAVTENTEAFF
TRBJ1-5,TRBD1,16,few,TRBV23-1,TGCGCCAGCAGTCAATCGGGCAGGGGGTTAGGACAGCCCCAGCATTTT,CASSQSGRGLGQPQHF
TRBJ1-2,TRBD1,14,few,TRBV5-4,TGTGCCAGCAGCTTAAGGGACAGGGAAGGTGGCTACACCTTC,CASSLRDREGGYTF
TRBJ1-4,NA,15,NA,TRBV5-6,TGTGCCAGCAGCTTGGCCACGGGAGTAGATGAAAAACTGTTTTTT,CASSLATGVDEKLFF
TRBJ1-2,NA,13,NA,TRBV12-3/TRBV12-4,TGTGCCAGCAGTTTTCTTGGGGCCGGGGGCTACACCTTC,CASSFLGAGGYTF
TRBJ1-1,NA,11,once,TRBV11-2,TGTGCCAGCAGCTTAGCTTCTGAAGCTTTCTTT,CASSLASEAFF
TRBJ1-2,NA,14,NA,TRBV9,TGTGCCAGCAGCAGGGAGGCAGGGTTGCATGGCTACACCTTC,CASSREAGLHGYTF
TRBJ2-3,NA,15,NA,TRBV7-6,TGTGCCAGCAGCCGGAGACCCTTCGCGACCGATACGCAGTATTTT,CASSRRPFATDTQYF
TRBJ1-4,TRBD1,17,NA,TRBV19,TGTGCCAGTAGTGTACGGGACAGCGCGACAGGGGGTGAAAAACTGTTTTTT,CASSVRDSATGGEKLFF
TRBJ1-2,NA,17,NA,TRBV27,TGTGCCAGCTCCTCTGTGGGGTTACAGGGCTTTAACTATGGCTACACCTTC,CASSSVGLQGFNYGYTF
TRBJ2-5,NA,14,few,TRBV14,TGTGCCAGCAGTCGACTTAGGTACCAAGAGACCCAGTACTTC,CASSRLRYQETQYF
TRBJ1-1,NA,14,NA,TRBV7-9,TGTGCCAGCAGCTTCGGGGGGGGTAACACTGAAGCTTTCTTT,CASSFGGGNTEAFF
TRBJ2-1,TRBD2,17,NA,TRBV25-1,TGTGCCAGCAGTGAATGGGGGCTAGCGGGGGCTTACAATGAGCAGTTCTTC,CASSEWGLAGAYNEQFF
TRBJ2-7,NA,14,once,TRBV5-1,TGCGCCAGCAGCTCCCGACAGTCCGGCTACGAGCAGTACTTC,CASSSRQSGYEQYF
TRBJ2-1,TRBD2,15,few,TRBV3-1/TRBV3-2,TGTGCCAGCAATTTAGGACTAGCGGGGGGAAGTGAGCAGTTCTTC,CASNLGLAGGSEQFF
TRBJ2-5,NA,13,NA,TRBV5-1,TGCGCCAGCAGCCGTAGCGGCCAAGAGACCCAGTACTTC,CASSRSGQETQYF
TRBJ1-2,TRBD1,13,NA,TRBV7-9,TGTGCCAGCAGTTCGACAGGGATCTATGGCTACACCTTC,CASSSTGIYGYTF
TRBJ2-4,TRBD2,16,NA,TRBV6-2/TRBV6-3,TGTGCCAGCAGTTACCCTAGCGGAATAGCCAAAAACATTCAGTACTTC,CASSYPSGIAKNIQYF
TRBJ2-1,TRBD1,16,NA,TRBV15,TGTGCCACCAGCAGAGGTAGACAGGGTGCTTACAATGAGCAGTTCTTC,CATSRGRQGAYNEQFF
TRBJ1-4,NA,15,NA,TRBV6-5,TGTGCCAGCAGTTACGGAGGGGCCACTAATGAAAAACTGTTTTTT,CASSYGGATNEKLFF
TRBJ1-5,NA,16,NA,TRBV30,TGTGCCTGGAGTGTAGTAGGGACGGGGGGTACTCAGCCCCAGCATTTT,CAWSVVGTGGTQPQHF
TRBJ2-5,NA,14,few,TRBV18,TGTGCCAGCTCACCATTCAGGGATCAAGAGACCCAGTACTTC,CASSPFRDQETQYF